These 28 T cell receptor beta chains came from one sample sequenced in a study of T-cell memory formation after mild COVID-19. TCRdb passed the 5' RACE reads through MiXCR, listing each CDR3 protein once. Among just over 350,000 distinct CDR3 sequences listed, about an eighth were seen once. Sample: PBMCs or a T cell subset sorted from them (not recorded which). These receptors came from a man aged 18 to 29 who had mild COVID-19 (a few samples of this study predate the infection). Cell type and time point are not known.

In its sample, this clonotype was seen a few times. V and J are TRBV4-1 and TRBJ1-2; 7 bases are shared with TRBD1. V lost 5 bases and J lost 2; bases outside the gene matches: 8. There are 15 residues in the CDR3. CDR1 is MGHRA, CDR2 YSYEKL, per germline. CDR3 sequence reads: CASSEGDSSNYGYTF. The CDR3 region has the DNA TGCGCCAGCAGCGAGGGGGACAGTTCCAACTATGGCTACACCTTC.

This clonotype was seen a few times. The rearrangement joins TRBV27 to TRBJ1-3; 8 positions agree with TRBD1. Losses at the gene ends were 4 bases for V and 4 bases for J; bases not matched to a gene: 6. CDR3 length equals 15 residues. The germline gives CDR1 MNHEY, CDR2 SMNVEV (reference sequence). CDR3 sequence (DNA): TGTGCCAGCAGTTCCACCAGGGGGCTCGGAAACACCATATATTTT. The encoded protein is CASSSTRGLGNTIYF.

This clonotype was counted at least ten times. CDR3 bases: TGCAGTGCTAGGCTGACAGGGGGCTTCGGCACCGGGGAGCTGTTTTTT. Protein sequence: CSARLTGGFGTGELFF. The rearrangement links TRBV20-1 to TRBJ2-2; 10 positions match TRBD1. Germline values: CDR1 DFQATT, CDR2 SNEGSKA (reference sequence). The CDR3 spans 16 residues. J gave up 4 bases and V 3 bases, and 8 bases lay outside the gene matches.

The chain couples TRBV2 to TRBJ2-7; D remains ambiguous. Trimming stripped 3 bases from V and 3 bases from J, with 6 bases between. CDR3 length: 12 amino acids. Germline CDR1 reads SNHLY; CDR2 reads FYNNEI. The CDR3 sequence: CASSDPLYEQYF. The CDR3 DNA reads as TGTGCCAGCAGTGACCCACTCTACGAGCAGTACTTC.

This clonotype was observed at least ten times. The rearrangement joins TRBV27 to TRBJ1-4; a weak D match, TRBD1 (6 bases). CDR1 is MNHEY and CDR2 is SMNVEV in the germline V gene (reference sequence). This CDR3 contains 14 residues. The germline V and J ends were trimmed by 7 bases and 4 bases, with 13 bases remaining between them. The CDR3: CASKLGHHNEKLFF. In DNA form, the CDR3 reads TGTGCCAGCAAGTTGGGACACCATAATGAAAAACTGTTTTTT.

The chain carries TRBV18 and TRBJ1-2, with 7 bases that match TRBD1. The CDR3 has 14 residues. Germline V lookup: CDR1 KGHSH, CDR2 LQKENI. Trimming took 0 bases from V and 7 from J; bases not matched to a gene: 5. The CDR3 region has the DNA TGTGCCAGCTCACCACCCGGACAGGATGGTGGCTACACCTTC. Translated: CASSPPGQDGGYTF.

CDR3 nucleotide sequence: TGTGCCAGCTCACCACCGACCGGGGGAGCAAACACCGGGGAGCTGTTTTTT. Translating gives CASSPPTGGANTGELFF. V is TRBV18 and J is TRBJ2-2, with D tentatively TRBD2 (6 bases). V lost 0 bases and J lost 2, with 13 bases in between. CDR3 size: 17 residues. Germline-derived CDR1 and CDR2 are KGHSH and LQKENI.

This chain joins TRBV6-5 and TRBJ1-3; D is ambiguous. V was pared by 2 bases and J by 3 bases, with 11 bases between. There are 15 residues in the CDR3. Germline V gene sequence: CDR1 MNHEY, CDR2 SVGAGI. CDR3 sequence reads: CASSYGVGGGNTIYF. DNA of the CDR3: TGTGCCAGCAGTTACGGGGTCGGAGGTGGAAACACCATATATTTT.

There are a few counts of this clonotype. V usage is TRBV6-2 or TRBV6-3 and J usage is TRBJ2-3; 11 positions match TRBD2. The germline V gene has CDR1 MNHEY and CDR2 SVGEGT. The CDR3 is 14 residues long. The trim removed 7 bases at V and 5 bases at J, leaving 5 bases unmatched. The CDR3 loop reads CASTGLAGRDTQYF. The CDR3, as DNA: TGTGCCAGCACCGGACTAGCGGGTAGAGATACGCAGTATTTT.

The table lists this clonotype with a few counts. The rearrangement joins TRBV4-3 to TRBJ2-3; D unresolved. Germline CDR1 is LGHNA and CDR2 is YSLEER. V lost 4 bases and J lost 3, with 11 bases in between. The CDR3 has 14 amino acids. The CDR3 DNA follows: TGCGCCAGCAGCCGTCGCGTAGATACAGATACGCAGTATTTT. Its protein product is CASSRRVDTDTQYF.

The chain has TRBV4-2 and TRBJ2-1; no clear D. CDR3 size: 14 residues. Per germline, CDR1 LGHNA and CDR2 YNFKEQ. V was clipped by 1 base and J by 5 bases, with 9 bases between them. The CDR3 nucleotides read TGTGCCAGCAGCCAAGCGGTGTTCAACAATGAGCAGTTCTTC. It specifies CASSQAVFNNEQFF.

This clonotype was observed a handful of times. This chain links TRBV9 with TRBJ1-2; 7 nucleotides match TRBD1. CDR3 length equals 14 residues. Germline CDR1 SGDLS, CDR2 YYNGEE. V lost 4 bases to trimming and J lost 2 bases; unmatched junction nucleotides: 5. For the CDR3, the DNA is TGTGCCAGCAGCATCGGACAGGAAAACTATGGCTACACCTTC. The encoded protein is CASSIGQENYGYTF.

The chain joins TRBV4-1 to TRBJ2-1; 7 bases match TRBD2. There are 16 residues in the CDR3. Germline V CDR1 and CDR2: MGHRA, YSYEKL. V was clipped by 0 bases and J by 2 bases; unmatched bases: 4. CDR3 amino acids: CASSQDPSGAYNEQFF. The CDR3 DNA follows: TGCGCCAGCAGCCAAGACCCTAGCGGAGCCTACAATGAGCAGTTCTTC.

A note on this clonotype: Germline is not matched at one junction end, which may reflect a read error. This chain links TRBV12-3 or TRBV12-4 with TRBJ2-3; D unresolved. The CDR3 spans 11 residues. The CDR3 nucleotides are TGTGCCAGCAGTTTCACAGATGCGCAGTATTTT. It is translated as CASSFTDAQYF.

Here the CDR3 reads CASSPRLAGPTDTQYF. As DNA, the CDR3 is TGTGCCAGCAGCCCTCGACTAGCGGGGCCAACAGATACGCAGTATTTT. The gene calls are TRBV21-1 and TRBJ2-3; the DNA was not used to check the table's D call, TRBD2. TRBV21-1 counts as a pseudogene. The CDR3 loop spans 16 amino acids.

This chain's CDR3 is CASSRTGGAYGYTF. The CDR3 nucleotides are TGTGCCAGCAGTAGGACAGGGGGCGCCTATGGCTACACCTTC. This sequence joins TRBV6-5 and TRBJ1-2; 11 positions match TRBD1. CDR3 size: 14 residues. The V gene end was trimmed by 5 bases and the J gene end by 4 bases; junction bases not matched to a gene: 3. Germline values: CDR1 MNHEY, CDR2 SVGAGI.

This clonotype has a handful of counts. It may be a read error: a sequence one base away is much more abundant. The rearrangement links TRBV27 to TRBJ2-2; D gene unclear. V lost 5 bases to trimming and J lost 3 bases, with 4 bases between them. Germline V CDR1 and CDR2: MNHEY, SMNVEV (reference sequence). CDR3 length equals 12 residues. CDR3 in amino acids: CASSTHTGELFF. The CDR3 DNA reads TGTGCCAGCAGTACGCACACCGGGGAGCTGTTTTTT.

The rearrangement joins TRBV5-1 to TRBJ2-2; 7 bases fit TRBD1. The CDR3 contains 17 residues. The germline gives CDR1 SGHRS, CDR2 YFSETQ. J was trimmed by 4 bases and V by 4 bases; bases with no gene match: 13. CDR3: CASSVEPRGLGTGELFF. The CDR3 DNA reads as TGCGCCAGCAGCGTGGAACCTAGGGGGCTGGGCACCGGGGAGCTGTTTTTT. Filled out from reference TRBV5-1 and TRBJ2-2, the complete variable domain reads KAGVTQTPRYLIKTRGQQVTLSCSPISGHRSVSWYQQTPGQGLQFLFEYFSETQRNKGNFPGRFSGRQFSNSRSEMNVSTLELGDSALYLCASSVEPRGLGTGELFFGEGSRLTVL.

This clonotype turned up a few times. V gene TRBV19 combines with J gene TRBJ2-4, with D perhaps matching TRBD1 (6 bases). CDR1 is LNHDA, CDR2 SQIVND, per germline (reference sequence). The CDR3 length is 15 residues. V was clipped by 4 bases and J by 8 bases, with 18 bases between them. The CDR3 here is CASSNPRRGEHIQYF. The CDR3 DNA reads as TGTGCCAGTAGTAACCCCCGCAGGGGAGAGCACATTCAGTACTTC.

This rearrangement joins TRBV5-4 to TRBJ2-1; perhaps TRBD2 as D (6 bases). Germline V lookup: CDR1 SGHNT, CDR2 YYREEE (reference sequence). The germline V and J ends were trimmed by 2 bases and 7 bases, with 13 bases remaining between them. CDR3 length equals 14 residues. The CDR3 sequence: CASSFVGTRNEQFF. The CDR3 bases are TGTGCCAGCAGCTTCGTAGGGACTCGGAATGAGCAGTTCTTC.

This clonotype showed up just a few times. The J gene is TRBJ2-7, the V gene TRBV20-1, with 8 bases aligning to TRBD2. This CDR3 region has 13 residues. Germline loops: CDR1 DFQATT, CDR2 SNEGSKA (reference sequence). Trimming removed 6 bases from V and 5 bases from J; junction bases left unmatched: 9. Here the CDR3 DNA reads TGCAGTGCGCGAAAGGGACTAGTAAACGAGCAGTACTTC. This codes for CSARKGLVNEQYF.

The chain recombines TRBV12-3 or TRBV12-4 with TRBJ1-4; D not resolved. The CDR3 has 15 amino acids. The V gene lost 1 base and the J gene lost 0 bases, with 6 bases spanning the gap. The CDR3 sequence: CASSLVSPTNEKLFF. The CDR3 region has the DNA TGTGCCAGCAGTTTAGTCTCCCCAACTAATGAAAAACTGTTTTTT.

This clonotype was seen a few times. J is TRBJ2-3 and V is TRBV6-5, with TRBD2 matching 12 bases. V shed 4 bases and J 3 bases; nucleotides not matched to a gene: 5. There are 16 residues in the CDR3. Germline-derived CDR1 and CDR2 are MNHEY and SVGAGI. CDR3 residues: CASSFRLAGDTDTQYF. In nucleotides, the CDR3 is TGTGCCAGCAGTTTTCGACTAGCGGGAGATACAGATACGCAGTATTTT.

This clonotype was counted at least ten times. This chain links TRBV9 with TRBJ1-2, with TRBD1 matching over 7 bases. CDR3 length equals 14 residues. V was clipped by 7 bases and J by 0 bases; unmatched bases: 6. Germline CDR1 SGDLS, CDR2 YYNGEE. CDR3 loop: CASGQVSANYGYTF. The CDR3 DNA reads TGTGCCAGCGGACAGGTCTCGGCTAACTATGGCTACACCTTC.

The sample holds a few counts of this clonotype. V usage is TRBV11-2 and J usage is TRBJ2-5; 8 nucleotides agree with TRBD2. The CDR3 is 14 residues long. Germline CDR1 and CDR2: SGHAT and FQNNGV. Trimming cost V 5 bases and J 4 bases; bases outside gene matches: 6. CDR3 region: CASSVSGGRETQYF. In DNA, the CDR3 is TGTGCCAGCAGCGTAAGCGGGGGTCGAGAGACCCAGTACTTC. The whole variable domain, filled in from reference TRBV11-2 and TRBJ2-5, reads EAGVAQSPRYKIIEKRQSVAFWCNPISGHATLYWYQQILGQGPKLLIQFQNNGVVDDSQLPKDRFSAERLKGVDSTLKIQPAKLEDSAVYLCASSVSGGRETQYFGPGTRLLVL.

This clonotype was picked up many times. V usage is TRBV9 and J usage is TRBJ2-7; no clear D gene. Trimming shortened V by 0 bases and J by 0 bases, and 7 bases separated the two germline ends. The CDR3 loop spans 14 amino acids. Per the germline V gene, CDR1 is SGDLS and CDR2 is YYNGEE. The CDR3 reads CASSVGSPSYEQYF. The DNA of the CDR3 is TGTGCCAGCAGCGTAGGGTCCCCCTCCTACGAGCAGTACTTC.

This clonotype was observed a handful of times. The rearrangement uses TRBV19 and TRBJ1-2; 8 positions agree with TRBD1. The V gene's germline CDR1 is LNHDA and CDR2 SQIVND (reference sequence). V dropped 5 bases and J dropped 6; count of bases not matched to a gene: 5. The CDR3 covers 13 residues. CDR3 DNA: TGTGCCAGTAGTCCGGACAGGGTAGATGGCTACACCTTC. Amino acids: CASSPDRVDGYTF.

There are a few counts of this clonotype. The chain employs TRBV27 and TRBJ2-3; the match to TRBD2 covers 9 bases. The CDR3 loop spans 16 amino acids. V was clipped by 1 base and J by 3 bases; unmatched bases: 5. CDR1 is MNHEY and CDR2 is SMNVEV in the germline V gene (reference sequence). Here the CDR3 reads CASSLYLAGRTDTQYF. The CDR3 nucleotides read TGTGCCAGCAGTTTATATCTAGCGGGGAGGACAGATACGCAGTATTTT.